These T cell receptor beta chains were read from a single sample in a study of blood T cell repertoires in COVID-19. The table came from immunoSEQ multiplex PCR; TCRdb's copy has only in-frame clones and leaves some out. The table includes approximately 210,000 clones, approximately 81% detected once. The source material was peripheral blood. These receptors originate from a woman older than 75 with acute or convalescent COVID-19. The CDR3 runs from the conserved cysteine through the conserved F or W. D genes are given only for firm matches. A clone size is listed for some rows: how often the clone was seen (once, few, many), or a class if it is expanded.

D gene	clone size	J gene	CDR3 length	V gene	CDR3 DNA	CDR3 protein
.	.	TRBJ2-7	16	TRBV2	TGTGCCAGCAGCAGACTAGATTCCTGGACTCGTCGCGAGCAGTACTTC	CASSRLDSWTRREQYF
TRBD2	once	TRBJ2-5	17	TRBV24-1	TGTGCCACCAGTGATTTCGGGCTAGCGGGTACCAAAGAGACCCAGTACTTC	CATSDFGLAGTKETQYF
TRBD1	.	TRBJ1-1	16	TRBV2	TGTGCCAGCAGGAAGGACAGGGGGGTTGTTACCACTGAAGCTTTCTTT	CASRKDRGVVTTEAFF
.	.	TRBJ1-5	16	TRBV5-1	TGCGCCAGCACCCTCCCTCTCCGGGGGTCTAATCAGCCCCAGCATTTT	CASTLPLRGSNQPQHF
TRBD2	.	TRBJ2-3	17	TRBV15	TGTGCCACCAGCAGAGCGCTAGCGGGGGGGCGAGCAGATACGCAGTATTTT	CATSRALAGGRADTQYF
.	.	TRBJ1-5	20	TRBV7-6	TGTGCCAGCAGCTTACTTGCTGGGGGGGGGAGAGGGGACAGCAATCAGCCCCAGCATTTT	CASSLLAGGGRGDSNQPQHF
TRBD2	.	TRBJ2-1	15	TRBV2	TGTGCCAGCAGTGAAGGACTAGCGGGGGGGCGGGAGCAGTTCTTC	CASSEGLAGGREQFF
.	.	TRBJ2-2	14	TRBV2	TGTGCCAGCAGCCAACACAGGGGAGGCGGGGAGCTGTTTTTT	CASSQHRGGGELFF
TRBD1	.	TRBJ1-4	14	TRBV7-9	TGTGCCAGCAGCTCGGGACAGGGAGGTGAAAAACTGTTTTTT	CASSSGQGGEKLFF
TRBD1	.	TRBJ2-7	16	TRBV5-4	TGTGCCAGCAGCTCCCCCCCCGGACAGGACTTCTACGAGCAGTACTTC	CASSSPPGQDFYEQYF
.	.	TRBJ2-5	16	TRBV7-6	TGTGCCAGCAGCTTACAGGAGGGAGGGGGGCAAGAGACCCAGTACTTC	CASSLQEGGGQETQYF
.	.	TRBJ2-7	13	TRBV5-1	TGCGCCAGCAGGCCCGGGGGATCCTACGAGCAGTACTTC	CASRPGGSYEQYF
TRBD2	.	TRBJ2-1	15	TRBV6-5	TGTGCCAGCAGTTACGAAGCGGGGGATAATGGTGAGCAGTTCTTC	CASSYEAGDNGEQFF
TRBD1	.	TRBJ1-2	15	TRBV7-3	TGTGCCAGCAGCTTATTCATACAGGGGATCTATGGCTACACCTTC	CASSLFIQGIYGYTF
.	.	TRBJ1-1	14	TRBV7-8	TGTGCCAGCAGCGCGACAGAGTTTGACACTGAAGCTTTCTTT	CASSATEFDTEAFF
.	.	TRBJ1-2	14	TRBV3-1/TRBV3-2	TGTGCCAGCAGCCACCTGGGGGACTTCTATGGCTACACCTTC	CASSHLGDFYGYTF
.	.	TRBJ2-1	14	TRBV10-3	TGTGCCATCAGTGAGTCTAATTTACTAGATGGGCAGTTCTTC	CAISESNLLDGQFF
TRBD1	.	TRBJ1-2	14	TRBV9	TGTGCCAGCAGGCTAGGACAGGGGAACTATGGCTACACCTTC	CASRLGQGNYGYTF
.	.	TRBJ1-1	14	TRBV6-5	TGTGCCAGCAGTTATTCCGGAGAAAACACTGAAGCTTTCTTT	CASSYSGENTEAFF
.	.	TRBJ1-1	10	TRBV27	TGTGCCAGGGGAGGCACTGAAGCTTTCTTT	CARGGTEAFF
.	.	TRBJ1-1	14	TRBV19	TGTGCCAGTAGTGCCCCAGGGTCGAGCGCTGAAGCTTTCTTT	CASSAPGSSAEAFF
.	.	TRBJ1-2	13	TRBV6-5	TGTGCCAGCATGCGTGATCCTAACTATGGCTACACCTTC	CASMRDPNYGYTF
TRBD2	few	TRBJ2-6	16	TRBV7-2	TGTGCCAGCGGAGCGGGGACGAGCTCTGGGGCCAACGTCCTGACTTTC	CASGAGTSSGANVLTF
.	.	TRBJ1-2	13	TRBV11-3	TGTGCCAGCAGCCGAGGGGGTAACTATGGCTACACCTTC	CASSRGGNYGYTF
TRBD1	.	TRBJ2-1	15	TRBV27	TGTGCCAGCAGTCCCCTAGAACAGGGGGCCTATGAGCAGTTCTTC	CASSPLEQGAYEQFF
TRBD1	.	TRBJ2-1	13	TRBV11-3	TGTGCCAGCAGCTTAGATCGAGGGACAGGGTCGTTCTTC	CASSLDRGTGSFF
.	.	TRBJ1-1	16	TRBV5-6	TGTGCCAGCAGCTTGGATGGAAGGGGCGCGGACACTGAAGCTTTCTTT	CASSLDGRGADTEAFF
.	.	TRBJ1-1	12	TRBV30	TGTGCCTGGAACTTATTGAACACTGAAGCTTTCTTT	CAWNLLNTEAFF
TRBD1	few	TRBJ1-5	15	TRBV27	TGTGCCAGCAAATTGGGACAGGGGGACAATCAGCCCCAGCATTTT	CASKLGQGDNQPQHF
.	.	TRBJ1-2	14	TRBV28	TGTGCCAGCAGTTTAGCAGGGTTAGACTATGGCTACACCTTC	CASSLAGLDYGYTF
.	.	TRBJ2-4	13	TRBV12-3/TRBV12-4	TGTGCCAGCAGGGACCGACACAGGGAAATTCAGTACTTC	CASRDRHREIQYF
TRBD1	.	TRBJ1-1	15	TRBV7-2	TGTGCCAGCAGCCCCCGGACAGGGGCGGGTACTGAAGCTTTCTTT	CASSPRTGAGTEAFF
.	.	TRBJ1-2	13	TRBV30	TGTGCCTGGAGTGTACGAGGCCTCGGGGGCTACACCTTC	CAWSVRGLGGYTF
.	.	TRBJ2-5	15	TRBV15	TGTGCCACCAGCAGAGGCCAGGGAAACCAAGAGACCCAGTACTTC	CATSRGQGNQETQYF
.	.	TRBJ2-4	15	TRBV6-6	TGTGCCAGCAGTTACTTTCAGACAGCCAGGAACATTCAGTACTTC	CASSYFQTARNIQYF
.	once	TRBJ1-3	15	TRBV5-8	TGTGCCAGCAGCTTCCCCCAGGGTGGACGGTCCGGGGGGTATTTT	CASSFPQGGRSGGYF
TRBD2	.	TRBJ2-3	15	TRBV7-2	TGTGCCAGCAGCTTTAGCGGGGGGGAAACAGATACGCAGTATTTT	CASSFSGGETDTQYF
TRBD1	.	TRBJ2-4	15	TRBV6-2/TRBV6-3	TGTGCCAGCAGCCCGACAGGGACAGCCAAAAACATTCAGTACTTC	CASSPTGTAKNIQYF
.	.	TRBJ1-4	14	TRBV3-1/TRBV3-2	TGTGCCAGCAGCCCAGGCGGGGCTAATGAAAAACTGTTTTTT	CASSPGGANEKLFF
TRBD1	few	TRBJ2-7	15	TRBV7-3	TGTGCCAGCAGCTGGGGACAGGGGGACTCCTACGAGCAGTACTTC	CASSWGQGDSYEQYF
TRBD1	.	TRBJ1-2	14	TRBV6-2/TRBV6-3	TGTGCCAGCAGTCGGACAGGGGGCAGAGTTGGCTACACCTTC	CASSRTGGRVGYTF